This TCR delta chain was retrieved from a study of γδ T cells in repeated Plasmodium falciparum infection. Study in general: Timepoints: baseline, immediately before selected infections, and 21 days after every infection. Malian samples came from no-transmission periods or across acute febrile malaria episodes. Study-level findings and limits: Compared with Australian children, Malian Vdelta2-negative repertoires seemed more clonal, less diverse, less shared.

This clone was found a few times. The antigen is unknown. With only one base between it and a far larger clone, this is likely a read error. Other DNA sequences from this sample encode an identical CDR3 as well. Bulk repertoires came from Vgamma9/Vdelta2+ or Vdelta2-negative gammadelta T cells flow-sorted from PBMC. The CDR3 totals 15 residues. Per the germline V gene, CDR1 is GEAIGNYY and CDR2 is EKD. TRG and TRD sequences were obtained from every sorted gammadelta sample. TCRdb reanalyzed the multiplex PCR reads using CATT. The sample records around 50,000 delta-chain clones, about 1.9% being singletons.

The sample was gamma-delta T cells from blood. The sequence derives from a pool of human donors (malaria-infected and uninfected, not separated). The V gene is given as TRDV2, and no J gene call is available. CDR3 DNA: TGTGCCTGTGACACCGTCCAGCGTAACACCGATAAACTCATTTTT. It specifies CACDTVQRNTDKLIF.